The rows below give T cell receptor beta chains drawn from one sample of a study of shared clonotypes between healthy human individuals. Profiled with immunoSEQ multiplex PCR; TCRdb holds only in-frame clones, not every one. The table has some 510,000 clones, 70% to 80% seen once. Source material: PBMCs. All receptors come from a woman aged 35 to 49 in good health. Some clones in this sample may be carry-over from other donors' samples. CDR3s include the opening cysteine and the closing phenylalanine or tryptophan. Fields, in order: J gene, V gene, clone size, D gene, CDR3 DNA, CDR3 protein. The D gene is left open where the match is weak. For some rows the clone size is stated as once, few or many, or as a class when expanded; others skip it.

j_call: TRBJ2-7
v_call: TRBV10-3
clone_size: NA
d_call: NA
cdr3_nt: TGTGCCATCAGTGCGGGGGCAAACTACGAGCAGTACTTC
cdr3_aa: CAISAGANYEQYF

j_call: TRBJ1-1
v_call: TRBV5-4
clone_size: NA
d_call: NA
cdr3_nt: TGTGCCAGCAGCCTCGGGACATCTACGAACACTGAAGCTTTCTTT
cdr3_aa: CASSLGTSTNTEAFF

j_call: TRBJ1-4
v_call: TRBV7-3
clone_size: NA
d_call: TRBD1
cdr3_nt: TGTGCCAGCAGCGCGACAGGGGGCCCTAATGAAAAACTGTTTTTT
cdr3_aa: CASSATGGPNEKLFF

j_call: TRBJ1-2
v_call: TRBV20-1
clone_size: NA
d_call: NA
cdr3_nt: TGCAGTGCTAAGGAGGGTCGGGGCTACACCTTC
cdr3_aa: CSAKEGRGYTF

j_call: TRBJ1-5
v_call: TRBV19
clone_size: NA
d_call: TRBD1
cdr3_nt: TGTGCCAGTAGTATAGTAGGGGACAGTAGCAATCAGCCCCAGCATTTT
cdr3_aa: CASSIVGDSSNQPQHF

j_call: TRBJ2-5
v_call: TRBV7-8
clone_size: many
d_call: NA
cdr3_nt: TGTGCCAGCAGCACCGGACAGCGGTACCAAGAGACCCAGTACTTC
cdr3_aa: CASSTGQRYQETQYF

j_call: TRBJ2-1
v_call: TRBV28
clone_size: NA
d_call: NA
cdr3_nt: TGTGCCAGCAGCCCCCCCAGGGCGGGCAATGAGCAGTTCTTC
cdr3_aa: CASSPPRAGNEQFF

j_call: TRBJ2-7
v_call: TRBV14
clone_size: NA
d_call: TRBD2
cdr3_nt: TGTGCCAGCAGCCCCCAGCGGGGACCCTACGAGCAGTACTTC
cdr3_aa: CASSPQRGPYEQYF

j_call: TRBJ2-1
v_call: TRBV4-3
clone_size: NA
d_call: NA
cdr3_nt: TGCGCCAGCAGCCAAGGCCCTAACAATGAGCAGTTCTTC
cdr3_aa: CASSQGPNNEQFF

j_call: TRBJ2-3
v_call: TRBV28
clone_size: NA
d_call: NA
cdr3_nt: TGTGCCAGCAGTACACTTATCCGCACAGATACGCAGTATTTT
cdr3_aa: CASSTLIRTDTQYF

j_call: TRBJ2-1
v_call: TRBV6-1
clone_size: NA
d_call: NA
cdr3_nt: TGTGCCAGCAGGGCGGCTGAGATTGAGTTCTTC
cdr3_aa: CASRAAEIEFF

j_call: TRBJ2-2
v_call: TRBV7-9
clone_size: NA
d_call: TRBD2
cdr3_nt: TGTGCCAGCAGCAGGCGGACTAGCGGGAGTAGTACCGGGGAGCTGTTTTTT
cdr3_aa: CASSRRTSGSSTGELFF

j_call: TRBJ2-5
v_call: TRBV18
clone_size: NA
d_call: NA
cdr3_nt: TGTGCCAGCTCAGGCCGGCTTTTAGAGACCCAGTACTTC
cdr3_aa: CASSGRLLETQYF

j_call: TRBJ2-1
v_call: TRBV5-1
clone_size: NA
d_call: NA
cdr3_nt: TGCGCCAGCAGCTTCGTGGGGGCATACAATGAGCAGTTCTTC
cdr3_aa: CASSFVGAYNEQFF

j_call: TRBJ2-3
v_call: TRBV9
clone_size: NA
d_call: NA
cdr3_nt: TGTGCCAGCAGCGCCTCAGGGGGGTCAGATACGCAGTATTTT
cdr3_aa: CASSASGGSDTQYF

j_call: TRBJ2-7
v_call: TRBV7-8
clone_size: NA
d_call: NA
cdr3_nt: TGTGCCAGCAGCTTAGGAGGGCCGGGGGAGCAGTACTTC
cdr3_aa: CASSLGGPGEQYF

j_call: TRBJ1-1
v_call: TRBV7-3
clone_size: NA
d_call: NA
cdr3_nt: TGTGCCAGCAGCCCGGACGGGAACACTGAAGCTTTCTTT
cdr3_aa: CASSPDGNTEAFF

j_call: TRBJ2-7
v_call: TRBV7-8
clone_size: NA
d_call: TRBD2
cdr3_nt: TGTGCCAGCAGCCCCAGGACTAGCGGGCCTTACGAGCAGTACTTC
cdr3_aa: CASSPRTSGPYEQYF

j_call: TRBJ1-1
v_call: TRBV6-6
clone_size: NA
d_call: NA
cdr3_nt: TGTGCCAGCAGTACCCCCCCCGCCCTGAACACTGAAGCTTTCTTT
cdr3_aa: CASSTPPALNTEAFF

j_call: TRBJ2-1
v_call: TRBV10-2
clone_size: many
d_call: TRBD2
cdr3_nt: TGCGCCAGCAGCAAACTAGCGGGAGTACAGTTCTTC
cdr3_aa: CASSKLAGVQFF

j_call: TRBJ1-5
v_call: TRBV15
clone_size: NA
d_call: TRBD1
cdr3_nt: TGTGCCACCAGCCAACGGGGACAGGTGGAACAGCCCCAGCATTTT
cdr3_aa: CATSQRGQVEQPQHF

j_call: TRBJ2-1
v_call: TRBV5-1
clone_size: NA
d_call: NA
cdr3_nt: TGCGCCAGCAGCAGGGGCGTACGGTACAATGAGCAGTTCTTC
cdr3_aa: CASSRGVRYNEQFF

j_call: TRBJ2-3
v_call: TRBV30
clone_size: NA
d_call: TRBD2
cdr3_nt: TGTGCCTGGAGGGGGGGGAGGAGTGCAGATACGCAGTATTTT
cdr3_aa: CAWRGGRSADTQYF

j_call: TRBJ1-2
v_call: TRBV28
clone_size: NA
d_call: TRBD1
cdr3_nt: TGTGCCAGCAGTTTCCCCCAGGGGGCGGCCTATGGCTACACCTTC
cdr3_aa: CASSFPQGAAYGYTF

j_call: TRBJ2-7
v_call: TRBV7-9
clone_size: NA
d_call: NA
cdr3_nt: TGTGCCAGCAGCCCAAGGACAGTAGGCTACGAGCAGTACTTC
cdr3_aa: CASSPRTVGYEQYF

j_call: TRBJ2-3
v_call: TRBV18
clone_size: NA
d_call: NA
cdr3_nt: TGTGCCAGCTCGCTGGCGGGGGATACGCAGTATTTT
cdr3_aa: CASSLAGDTQYF

j_call: TRBJ2-2
v_call: TRBV6-1
clone_size: NA
d_call: NA
cdr3_nt: TGTGCCAGCAGTGAAAGGGTGTCTCTCGCCAACACCGGGGAGCTGTTTTTT
cdr3_aa: CASSERVSLANTGELFF

j_call: TRBJ2-1
v_call: TRBV7-9
clone_size: NA
d_call: NA
cdr3_nt: TGTGCCAGCAGCGAGCCCCCCGGGGCCCAGTTCTTC
cdr3_aa: CASSEPPGAQFF

j_call: TRBJ2-2
v_call: TRBV29-1
clone_size: NA
d_call: NA
cdr3_nt: TGCAGCGTTAGGGTACGGGCCGGGGAGCTGTTTTTT
cdr3_aa: CSVRVRAGELFF

j_call: TRBJ2-7
v_call: TRBV28
clone_size: once
d_call: TRBD1
cdr3_nt: TGTGCCAGCAGTCCTCCCGGGACAGGGAGGTACGAGCAGTACTTC
cdr3_aa: CASSPPGTGRYEQYF

j_call: TRBJ1-3
v_call: TRBV5-3
clone_size: NA
d_call: TRBD1
cdr3_nt: TGTGCCAGTTGGCTGGGACAGGGGCCTTCTGGAAACACCATATATTTT
cdr3_aa: CASWLGQGPSGNTIYF

j_call: TRBJ2-1
v_call: TRBV4-3
clone_size: once
d_call: TRBD2
cdr3_nt: TGCGCCAGCAGCCAAGGCGGGAGTAATTCCTACAATGAGCAGTTCTTC
cdr3_aa: CASSQGGSNSYNEQFF

j_call: TRBJ2-7
v_call: TRBV27
clone_size: many
d_call: NA
cdr3_nt: TGTGCCAGCGGGCGCTACCTTGTTGAGCAGTACTTC
cdr3_aa: CASGRYLVEQYF

j_call: TRBJ2-7
v_call: TRBV6-5
clone_size: NA
d_call: NA
cdr3_nt: TGTGCCAGCAGTTACGGGCGAGGTGGCTACGAGCAGTACTTC
cdr3_aa: CASSYGRGGYEQYF

j_call: TRBJ2-1
v_call: TRBV5-1
clone_size: NA
d_call: NA
cdr3_nt: TGCGCCAGCAGCTTGGCGGTCGGCAGGGGCGATGAGCAGTTCTTC
cdr3_aa: CASSLAVGRGDEQFF

j_call: TRBJ2-7
v_call: TRBV27
clone_size: NA
d_call: TRBD1
cdr3_nt: TGTGCCAGCAGTCCCCGGGACAGGCGTTCCTACGAGCAGTACTTC
cdr3_aa: CASSPRDRRSYEQYF

j_call: TRBJ2-1
v_call: TRBV11-2
clone_size: NA
d_call: NA
cdr3_nt: TGTGCCAGCAGCTTAGATCCGGCTGGGTACAATGAGCAGTTCTTC
cdr3_aa: CASSLDPAGYNEQFF

j_call: TRBJ2-1
v_call: TRBV19
clone_size: NA
d_call: NA
cdr3_nt: TGTGCCAGTAGTATGTTACTCCCAAGCTCCTACAATGAGCAGTTCTTC
cdr3_aa: CASSMLLPSSYNEQFF

j_call: TRBJ2-6
v_call: TRBV11-3
clone_size: NA
d_call: TRBD1
cdr3_nt: TGTGCCAGCAGCCCCGGGACAGGGGCATCTGGGGCCAACGTCCTGACTTTC
cdr3_aa: CASSPGTGASGANVLTF

j_call: TRBJ1-5
v_call: TRBV2
clone_size: few
d_call: NA
cdr3_nt: TGTGCCAGCAGTGAAGCCCCCGGGACGGCCCAGCATTTT
cdr3_aa: CASSEAPGTAQHF

j_call: TRBJ2-7
v_call: TRBV30
clone_size: once
d_call: NA
cdr3_nt: TGTGCCTGGGGTGTACACGGACTCTCGGGGGAGCAGTACTTC
cdr3_aa: CAWGVHGLSGEQYF

j_call: TRBJ2-7
v_call: TRBV30
clone_size: NA
d_call: NA
cdr3_nt: TGTGCCTGGAGTGTCCGAGCGGCCTACGAGCAGTACTTC
cdr3_aa: CAWSVRAAYEQYF

j_call: TRBJ2-1
v_call: TRBV5-1
clone_size: NA
d_call: TRBD2
cdr3_nt: TGCGCCAGCAGCTTGACCGGGACTAGCGGGAGTCGGGAGCAGTTCTTC
cdr3_aa: CASSLTGTSGSREQFF

j_call: TRBJ2-7
v_call: TRBV7-9
clone_size: NA
d_call: NA
cdr3_nt: TGTGCCAGCAGCCTCTATCCACCCCTCGACGAGCAGTACTTC
cdr3_aa: CASSLYPPLDEQYF

j_call: TRBJ2-1
v_call: TRBV7-3
clone_size: NA
d_call: TRBD2
cdr3_nt: TGTGCCAGCAGCAAGGGACTAGCGGGAGTGGTAAATGAGCAGTTCTTC
cdr3_aa: CASSKGLAGVVNEQFF

j_call: TRBJ2-2
v_call: TRBV30
clone_size: NA
d_call: TRBD1
cdr3_nt: TGTGCCTGGAGTGTTCTCGGACAGGGCGCCACCGGGGAGCTGTTTTTT
cdr3_aa: CAWSVLGQGATGELFF

j_call: TRBJ2-5
v_call: TRBV28
clone_size: once
d_call: NA
cdr3_nt: TGTGCCAGCAGTTTAGGCCAGCCAGAGACCCAGTACTTC
cdr3_aa: CASSLGQPETQYF

j_call: TRBJ2-2
v_call: TRBV4-3
clone_size: NA
d_call: TRBD1
cdr3_nt: TGCGCCAGCAGCCAGGACCTCAGGGGGCTCGGGGACACCGGGGAGCTGTTTTTT
cdr3_aa: CASSQDLRGLGDTGELFF

j_call: TRBJ2-1
v_call: TRBV5-1
clone_size: NA
d_call: NA
cdr3_nt: TGCGCCAGCAACACGCCGGCAGACGAGGAGCAGTTCTTC
cdr3_aa: CASNTPADEEQFF

j_call: TRBJ2-5
v_call: TRBV6-5
clone_size: NA
d_call: NA
cdr3_nt: TGTGCCAGCAGTTACTCAAGCGGCGGTAAGACCCAGTACTTC
cdr3_aa: CASSYSSGGKTQYF

j_call: TRBJ2-1
v_call: TRBV7-2
clone_size: NA
d_call: NA
cdr3_nt: TGTGCCAGCAGCGTCCAGTCCGGGACGCCCTACAATGAGCAGTTCTTC
cdr3_aa: CASSVQSGTPYNEQFF

j_call: TRBJ2-2
v_call: TRBV7-2
clone_size: NA
d_call: NA
cdr3_nt: TGTGCCAGCAGCTTCTCCGGGGTCCAGGGTGGAATCGGGGAGCTGTTTTTT
cdr3_aa: CASSFSGVQGGIGELFF

j_call: TRBJ1-3
v_call: TRBV6-1
clone_size: NA
d_call: NA
cdr3_nt: TGTGCCAGCAGTGGAAGCTTCCGCCCCTCTGGAAACACCATATATTTT
cdr3_aa: CASSGSFRPSGNTIYF

j_call: TRBJ2-5
v_call: TRBV7-2
clone_size: few
d_call: NA
cdr3_nt: TGTGCCAGCAGCTTACCAAATCAAGAGACCCAGTACTTC
cdr3_aa: CASSLPNQETQYF

j_call: TRBJ2-1
v_call: TRBV29-1
clone_size: few
d_call: NA
cdr3_nt: TGCAGCGTTGAGAAGGACTCCTACAATGAGCAGTTCTTC
cdr3_aa: CSVEKDSYNEQFF

j_call: TRBJ2-7
v_call: TRBV5-6
clone_size: NA
d_call: NA
cdr3_nt: TGTGCCAGCAGCTTTCTACAGTTCCCCAACGAGCAGTACTTC
cdr3_aa: CASSFLQFPNEQYF

j_call: TRBJ2-7
v_call: TRBV5-4
clone_size: NA
d_call: TRBD2
cdr3_nt: TGTGCCAGCCACCGGGGACTAGCGGGAGACGAGCAGTACTTC
cdr3_aa: CASHRGLAGDEQYF

j_call: TRBJ1-5
v_call: TRBV19
clone_size: NA
d_call: TRBD1
cdr3_nt: TGTGCCAGTAACCCCCTCGGGACAGGCAGCAATCAGCCCCAGCATTTT
cdr3_aa: CASNPLGTGSNQPQHF